Listed below are T cell receptor beta chains from one sample, sequenced in a study of early T cells in non-severe SARS-CoV-2 infection. One entry per CDR3 protein, called by TCRdb with MiXCR from the 5' RACE reads. The sample lists 50,000 or so distinct CDR3 sequences; approximately 8% were seen once. The material sequenced was whole blood. The origin of the receptors is an adult who was a healthcare worker with PCR-confirmed SARS-CoV-2 infection or an uninfected control (not recorded which). Both conserved end residues are part of each CDR3. Each record gives: J gene, D gene, clone size, V gene, CDR3 protein, CDR3 DNA. A D gene is named only where the DNA matches it firmly. The listing skips clone size in some rows; elsewhere it reads once, few, many or a size class.

TRBJ2-7,.,.,TRBV20-1,CSARSGGSYEQYF,TGCAGTGCCAGATCCGGGGGTAGCTACGAGCAGTACTTC
TRBJ2-3,.,.,TRBV19,CASSDSPSDTQYF,TGTGCCAGTTCGGACAGTCCTTCAGATACGCAGTATTTT
TRBJ1-5,TRBD1,many,TRBV7-2,CASSLWGQGAGQPQHF,TGTGCCAGCAGCTTATGGGGACAGGGGGCGGGCCAGCCCCAGCATTTT
TRBJ2-7,TRBD2,.,TRBV19,CASSNTGLAYEQYF,TGTGCCAGTAGTAATACGGGACTAGCCTACGAGCAGTACTTC
TRBJ2-1,TRBD2,.,TRBV3-1,CASSQVGGGANFDEQFF,TGTGCCAGCAGCCAAGTTGGCGGGGGGGCCAATTTCGATGAGCAGTTCTTC
TRBJ1-5,.,few,TRBV19,CASSPWGSGSNQPQHF,TGTGCCAGTAGCCCTTGGGGCTCAGGTAGCAATCAGCCCCAGCATTTT
TRBJ2-2,.,few,TRBV12-3/TRBV12-4,CASSSPRVHTGELFF,TGTGCCAGCAGCTCCCCCCGCGTGCACACCGGGGAGCTGTTTTTT
TRBJ2-1,.,few,TRBV7-2,CASSLRSGYNEQFF,TGTGCCAGCAGCTTAAGGTCGGGCTACAATGAGCAGTTCTTC
TRBJ1-5,.,.,TRBV30,CACGQQHSNQPQHF,TGTGCCTGTGGACAACAGCATAGCAATCAGCCCCAGCATTTT
TRBJ2-1,.,many,TRBV7-9,CASSPGRKNYNEQFF,TGTGCCAGCAGTCCCGGACGGAAAAACTACAATGAGCAGTTCTTC
TRBJ2-1,.,many,TRBV6-2/TRBV6-3,CASSPWDTNEQFF,TGTGCCAGCAGCCCCTGGGACACAAATGAGCAGTTCTTC
TRBJ2-7,TRBD1,few,TRBV12-3/TRBV12-4,CASSLARTGYYEQYF,TGTGCCAGCAGTTTAGCCCGGACAGGGTACTACGAGCAGTACTTC
TRBJ2-7,TRBD2,many,TRBV7-2,CASSLRTSGTYEQYF,TGTGCCAGCAGCCTCAGGACTAGCGGAACCTACGAGCAGTACTTC
TRBJ1-5,.,few,TRBV4-1,CASSAGYSNQPQHF,TGCGCCAGCAGCGCGGGGTATAGCAATCAGCCCCAGCATTTT
TRBJ2-3,.,.,TRBV11-2,CASSRAILTDTQYF,TGTGCCAGCAGCCGGGCGATTCTCACAGATACGCAGTATTTT
TRBJ1-1,.,.,TRBV18,CASSPDTLTEAFF,TGTGCCAGCTCACCAGACACCCTCACTGAAGCTTTCTTT
TRBJ2-7,TRBD2,.,TRBV11-3,CASSFLTSGNYEQYF,TGTGCCAGCAGCTTCCTGACTAGCGGGAACTACGAGCAGTACTTC
TRBJ2-1,TRBD2,many,TRBV20-1,CSAVGGRSSGDEQFF,TGCAGTGCTGTGGGCGGGAGGTCCTCGGGGGATGAGCAGTTCTTC
TRBJ2-7,.,few,TRBV19,CASSPYFQGYEQYF,TGTGCCAGTAGCCCGTATTTTCAGGGATACGAGCAGTACTTC
TRBJ2-5,.,.,TRBV5-1,CASSFRADPQETQYF,TGCGCCAGCAGCTTTAGAGCGGATCCCCAAGAGACCCAGTACTTC
TRBJ1-2,.,.,TRBV10-1,CATMTPRGVPGYTF,TGCGCCACCATGACTCCCAGGGGTGTTCCTGGCTACACCTTC
TRBJ2-7,.,many,TRBV12-5,CASGLVRYEQYF,TGTGCTAGTGGTTTGGTAAGGTACGAGCAGTACTTC
TRBJ2-1,TRBD2,.,TRBV11-2,CASSLTGGPYNEQFF,TGTGCCAGCAGCTTAACGGGGGGGCCCTATAATGAGCAGTTCTTC
TRBJ2-5,TRBD2,.,TRBV10-3,CAVLAGGETQYF,TGTGCCGTACTAGCGGGAGGGGAGACCCAGTACTTC
TRBJ2-6,.,.,TRBV4-3,CASSQDALSGANVLTF,TGCGCCAGCAGCCAAGATGCGCTGTCTGGGGCCAACGTCCTGACTTTC
TRBJ1-6,.,.,TRBV5-1,CASSPGTEYNSPLHF,TGCGCCAGCAGCCCAGGGACCGAGTATAATTCACCCCTCCACTTT
TRBJ2-3,TRBD1,.,TRBV7-8,CASSVGTASTDTQYF,TGTGCCAGCAGCGTCGGGACAGCTAGCACAGATACGCAGTATTTT
TRBJ1-5,.,many,TRBV4-3,CASSQDGGMGQPQHF,TGCGCCAGCAGCCAAGACGGGGGGATGGGGCAGCCCCAGCATTTT
TRBJ2-3,.,many,TRBV2,CASSEWQSLDTDTQYF,TGTGCCAGCAGTGAATGGCAGAGCCTCGACACAGATACGCAGTATTTT
TRBJ2-5,.,once,TRBV29-1,CSVEFISQETQYF,TGCAGCGTTGAATTTATCAGTCAAGAGACCCAGTACTTC
TRBJ2-5,.,.,TRBV6-2/TRBV6-3,CASSASFQETQYF,TGTGCCAGCAGTGCGAGCTTCCAAGAGACCCAGTACTTC
TRBJ2-5,.,many,TRBV18,CASSPGRAGQETQYF,TGTGCCAGCTCACCAGGGCGCGCAGGCCAAGAGACCCAGTACTTC
TRBJ2-5,.,many,TRBV7-9,CASSSIGGNQETQYF,TGTGCCAGCAGCTCAATTGGCGGGAACCAAGAGACCCAGTACTTC
TRBJ2-7,.,few,TRBV2,CASTRDKVYEQYF,TGTGCCAGCACCCGGGACAAGGTCTACGAGCAGTACTTC
TRBJ2-3,.,few,TRBV12-3/TRBV12-4,CASSLQRNGADTQYF,TGTGCCAGCAGTTTACAGCGGAACGGGGCAGATACGCAGTATTTT
TRBJ2-7,.,.,TRBV28,CASSKAGGRGYF,TGTGCCAGCAGCAAGGCCGGGGGCCGAGGGTACTTC
TRBJ2-7,.,.,TRBV28,CASIKTSSYEQYF,TGTGCCAGCATAAAGACTAGTTCCTACGAGCAGTACTTC
TRBJ2-7,TRBD1,.,TRBV12-3/TRBV12-4,CASTRDSYEQYF,TGTGCCAGCACTCGGGACAGCTACGAGCAGTACTTC
TRBJ1-3,.,.,TRBV7-7,CASSLALLDSRGNTIYF,TGTGCTAGCAGCTTAGCGCTCCTAGACAGCCGAGGAAACACCATATATTTT
TRBJ1-1,.,.,TRBV7-9,CASTMEGHPNTEAFF,TGTGCCAGCACCATGGAGGGACACCCCAACACTGAAGCTTTCTTT
TRBJ1-2,.,few,TRBV21-1,CASSKANYGYTF,TGTGCCAGCAGCAAAGCAAACTATGGCTACACCTTC
TRBJ1-1,.,.,TRBV5-1,CASSLVGRKTEAFF,TGCGCCAGCAGCTTGGTAGGGCGCAAGACTGAAGCTTTCTTT
TRBJ2-7,.,.,TRBV7-2,CASSPGGAGDEQYF,TGTGCCAGCAGTCCAGGGGGGGCAGGGGACGAGCAGTACTTC
TRBJ1-1,.,many,TRBV11-1,CASSKERNTEAFF,TGTGCCAGCAGCAAGGAGAGGAACACTGAAGCTTTCTTT
TRBJ2-1,.,many,TRBV19,CASRAGLMQFF,TGTGCCAGCCGGGCCGGACTCATGCAGTTCTTC
TRBJ2-4,TRBD2,.,TRBV20-1,CSATSGYIQYF,TGCAGTGCTACTAGCGGGTACATTCAGTACTTC
TRBJ2-5,.,.,TRBV6-5,CASSYRLQETQYF,TGTGCCAGCAGTTACAGACTACAAGAGACCCAGTACTTC
TRBJ1-5,.,few,TRBV20-1,CSARMGNQPQHF,TGCAGTGCTAGAATGGGCAATCAGCCCCAGCATTTT
TRBJ2-1,TRBD2,.,TRBV5-6,CASSLIVSGRSLYNEQFF,TGTGCCAGCAGCTTGATTGTTAGCGGGAGGTCGCTCTACAATGAGCAGTTCTTC
TRBJ2-1,TRBD1,many,TRBV14,CASSHIDRVLLF,TGTGCCAGCAGCCACATAGACAGGGTTTTGCTCTTC
TRBJ2-7,.,few,TRBV18,CASSPTANSYEQYF,TGTGCCAGCTCACCAACGGCTAACTCCTACGAGCAGTACTTC
TRBJ2-7,TRBD1,few,TRBV7-9,CASSERDSSYEQYF,TGTGCCAGCAGCGAGAGGGACAGCTCCTACGAGCAGTACTTC
TRBJ2-1,.,.,TRBV7-9,CASSPRREHKTYNEQFF,TGTGCCAGCAGCCCCCGTCGGGAACATAAAACCTACAATGAGCAGTTCTTC
TRBJ2-1,.,few,TRBV9,CASSVGIRDNEQFF,TGTGCCAGCAGCGTAGGTATTAGAGACAATGAGCAGTTCTTC
TRBJ2-1,.,many,TRBV6-5,CASSYFLGGSYNEQFF,TGTGCCAGCAGTTACTTCCTCGGGGGCTCCTACAATGAGCAGTTCTTC
TRBJ2-1,.,.,TRBV7-6,CASSFDHEQFF,TGTGCCAGCAGCTTTGACCATGAGCAGTTCTTC
TRBJ2-3,.,many,TRBV19,CASKRAGLVGTDTQYF,TGTGCCAGTAAGAGGGCAGGGCTGGTGGGTACAGATACGCAGTATTTT